Shown below are 32 T cell receptor beta chains from a single sample sequenced in a study of blood T cells in healthy people across ages (dated by TCRdb to the mid-2010s). Library creation used 5' RACE. The sequencer listed for this sample is Illumina HiSeq 2500. A second roughly 6 to 12 cycle PCR used a sample-barcoded 5' primer and a J-beta primer mix. TCRdb reran the public reads through fastp at Q25 and MiXCR, keeping productive beta chains. Each record represents a unique CDR3 protein, reported with the most common genes and DNA among its rows. This sample has approximately 800,000 distinct CDR3 sequences in its table, and roughly 35% of those were observed once. Under 15% of the sample is held by the ten biggest clonotypes. What was sequenced was blood. The source is a young man in good health.

This rearrangement joins TRBV12-3 or TRBV12-4 to TRBJ2-3; 11 nucleotides align to TRBD2. V lost 6 bases, J lost 10 bases, and 12 bases stayed unmatched. This CDR3 spans 15 amino acids. The CDR3 DNA sequence: TGTGCCAGCAGACCGGATAGCGGGAGGGATCTTCCGCAGTATTTT. Protein sequence: CASRPDSGRDLPQYF.

V usage is TRBV7-2 and J usage is TRBJ1-2; D is undetermined. With 5 bases removed from V and 0 bases from J, the gap between germline ends came to 10 bases. This CDR3 is built from 14 residues. Per the germline V gene, CDR1 is SGHTA and CDR2 is FQGNSA. Here the CDR3 reads CASSLTAANYGYTF. For the CDR3, the DNA is TGTGCCAGCAGCCTGACTGCGGCTAACTATGGCTACACCTTC.

The gene calls are TRBV12-3 or TRBV12-4 and TRBJ1-1; perhaps TRBD1 as D (5 bases). CDR3 size: 15 residues. Trimming shortened V by 0 bases and J by 5 bases, and 13 bases separated the two germline ends. CDR3 sequence (DNA): TGTGCCAGCAGTTTAGCAGGTGGGGGGGTGACTGAAGCTTTCTTT. Its protein product is CASSLAGGGVTEAFF.

The J gene is TRBJ2-1, the V gene TRBV15, with D possibly matching TRBD2 (5 bases). Between the trimmed V and J ends, which lost 0 bases and 6 bases, there was a span of 15 bases. There are 16 residues in the CDR3. Germline lookup yields CDR1 LNHNV and CDR2 YYDKDF (reference sequence). The CDR3 reads CATSRDLGSPSNEQFF. CDR3 DNA sequence: TGTGCCACCAGCAGAGACCTTGGGAGCCCTAGCAATGAGCAGTTCTTC.

The chain couples TRBV4-2 to TRBJ2-5; 7 bases agree with TRBD1. In germline, CDR1 is LGHNA, CDR2 YNFKEQ. The CDR3 consists of 14 residues. The V segment lost 4 bases and the J segment 0 bases; nucleotides outside the gene matches: 2. CDR3 sequence (DNA): TGTGCCAGCAGCCTCCAGGGGGACCAAGAGACCCAGTACTTC. As protein: CASSLQGDQETQYF.

The chain carries TRBV6-6 and TRBJ2-5, with D possibly matching TRBD2 (6 bases). The length of the CDR3 is 16 residues. With 0 bases removed from V and 4 bases from J, the gap between germline ends came to 15 bases. Germline CDR1 and CDR2: MNHNY and SVGAGI (reference sequence). CDR3 amino acids: CASSYSYGVGGETQYF. CDR3 bases: TGTGCCAGCAGTTACTCGTACGGGGTCGGGGGAGAGACCCAGTACTTC.

The CDR3 loop reads CSARDTKNRWGASTGYTF. The CDR3 nucleotides read TGCAGTGCTAGAGATACGAAAAATCGGTGGGGGGCGTCTACCGGCTACACCTTC. The chain joins TRBV20-1 to TRBJ1-2; D is possibly TRBD1 (6 bases). Trimming took 0 bases from V and 8 from J, leaving 28 bases between them. Germline V gene sequence: CDR1 DFQATT, CDR2 SNEGSKA (reference sequence). The CDR3 totals 18 residues.

The V gene is TRBV15, the J gene TRBJ1-1; D possibly corresponds to TRBD1 (6 bases). V dropped 4 bases and J dropped 2 bases, with 14 bases sitting between them. This CDR3 contains 15 residues. The germline gives CDR1 LNHNV, CDR2 YYDKDF (reference sequence). CDR3 in DNA: TGTGCCACCAGCAACCGACAGGAACTCAACACTGAAGCTTTCTTT. Residues: CATSNRQELNTEAFF.

This clonotype was detected a few times. V and J are TRBV6-5 and TRBJ2-3; D is possibly TRBD1 (5 bases). Trimming pared 2 bases from V and 2 bases from J, leaving 23 bases between. Germline lookup yields CDR1 MNHEY and CDR2 SVGAGI. The CDR3 is made up of 19 amino acids. The CDR3 sequence: CASSYDRAGPTQFTDTQYF. The CDR3 DNA follows: TGTGCCAGCAGTTACGATAGGGCAGGGCCAACCCAGTTCACAGATACGCAGTATTTT.

This clonotype was picked up a small number of times. The chain uses TRBV6-1 and TRBJ2-1; D is possibly TRBD1 (6 bases). The V end lost 3 bases, the J end lost 5 bases, and 23 bases lay between the germline ends. The CDR3 extends over 18 amino acids. Germline assignment: CDR1 MNHNS and CDR2 SASEGT. CDR3 loop: CASSEQRSTGLKHNEQFF. CDR3 sequence (DNA): TGTGCCAGCAGTGAGCAGCGATCCACAGGGCTAAAACACAATGAGCAGTTCTTC.

CDR3 residues: CASSRTGENPRFF. The CDR3 DNA reads as TGCGCCAGCAGCCGGACGGGTGAAAACCCCCGGTTCTTC. The chain recombines TRBV4-1 with TRBJ2-1, with D unresolved. The germline CDR1 and CDR2 sequences are MGHRA and YSYEKL. Between the trimmed V and J ends, which lost 4 bases and 15 bases, there was a span of 19 bases. The CDR3 totals 13 residues.

The chain couples TRBV29-1 to TRBJ2-1; tentative D call: TRBD2 (6 bases). This CDR3 has 14 residues. The germline V gene encodes CDR1 SQVTM and CDR2 ANQGSEA. With 4 bases removed from V and 8 bases from J, the gap between germline ends came to 18 bases. In DNA, the CDR3 is TGCAGCGTTGGTTTGAGTAGCGGTTACGATGAGCAGTTCTTC. Protein sequence: CSVGLSSGYDEQFF.

The rearrangement links TRBV20-1 to TRBJ2-4; D is unclear. Per germline, CDR1 DFQATT and CDR2 SNEGSKA (reference sequence). The CDR3 totals 11 residues. V shed 1 base and J shed 3 bases, with 1 base lying between them. The CDR3 sequence is CSARGKNIQYF. The DNA of the CDR3 is TGCAGTGCTAGAGGCAAAAACATTCAGTACTTC.

This clonotype was seen more than once but under ten times. This chain links TRBV6-2 or TRBV6-3 with TRBJ2-3, with a possible D match to TRBD1 (6 bases). CDR1 is MNHEY, CDR2 SVGEGT, per germline. The CDR3 consists of 11 residues. Trimming took off 7 bases at V and 7 bases at J, with 9 bases between the two ends. In DNA, the CDR3 is TGTGCCAGCACCCAGGGGAATACGCAGTATTTT. Translation: CASTQGNTQYF.

This clonotype was observed a handful of times. The chain links TRBV5-5 to TRBJ2-3; D unresolved. Germline CDR1 and CDR2: SGHKS and YYEKEE (reference sequence). The CDR3 is 15 amino acids. The V gene lost 0 bases and the J gene lost 2 bases, with 10 bases spanning the gap. The CDR3 reads CASSLASPVTDTQYF. The CDR3 DNA reads as TGTGCCAGCAGCTTGGCTAGTCCAGTCACAGATACGCAGTATTTT.

This clonotype was observed at least ten times. The rearrangement links TRBV6-5 to TRBJ1-2; 9 bases align to TRBD1. Unmatched junction bases numbered 4, after V lost 6 bases and J lost 8 bases. The CDR3 runs to 12 residues. CDR1 and CDR2 from the germline V gene are MNHEY and SVGAGI. CDR3 bases: TGTGCCAGCAGCTCTGGGACAGGGGGCTACACCTTC. It translates to CASSSGTGGYTF.

This clonotype is medium-sized in the sample. In DNA, the CDR3 is TGTGCCAGCAGCTTAATAGGCCAGTCGTTGAGGAATGAGCAGTTCTTC. This codes for CASSLIGQSLRNEQFF. The genes are TRBV7-9 and TRBJ2-1; D not certain. The germline gives CDR1 SEHNR, CDR2 FQNEAQ (reference sequence). V was clipped by 2 bases and J by 7 bases, with 18 bases between them. The CDR3 has 16 residues. The full variable domain, its missing parts supplied by reference TRBV7-9 and TRBJ2-1, is DTGVSQNPRHKITKRGQNVTFRCDPISEHNRLYWYRQTLGQGPEFLTYFQNEAQLEKSRLLSDRFSAERPKGSFSTLEIQRTEQGDSAMYLCASSLIGQSLRNEQFFGPGTRLTVL.

This sequence joins TRBV12-5 and TRBJ2-3, with 7 nucleotides matching TRBD1. The germline gives CDR1 LGHNT, CDR2 FRNRAP. The CDR3 is 17 residues long. J was trimmed by 0 bases and V by 1 base; bases with no gene match: 7. The CDR3 loop reads CASGLGIRTGSTDTQYF. CDR3 DNA sequence: TGTGCTAGTGGTTTGGGGATAAGGACAGGTAGCACAGATACGCAGTATTTT. The full variable domain, in which reference TRBV12-5 and TRBJ2-3 provide the parts outside the CDR3, is DARVTQTPRHKVTEMGQEVTMRCQPILGHNTVFWYRQTMMQGLELLAYFRNRAPLDDSGMPKDRFSAEMPDATLATLKIQPSEPRDSAVYFCASGLGIRTGSTDTQYFGPGTRLTVL.

The chain has TRBV5-1 and TRBJ2-7; D unclear. Trimming took off 1 base at V and 3 bases at J, with 17 bases between the two ends. CDR3 length: 16 amino acids. Germline V gene lookup returns CDR1 SGHRS and CDR2 YFSETQ. The CDR3, as DNA: TGCGCCAGCAGCTTGTCGGGCCCCCGGCCCTTCTACGAGCAGTACTTC. This sequence encodes CASSLSGPRPFYEQYF.

This clonotype was seen just once. The gene calls are TRBV27 and TRBJ1-2; 7 nucleotides line up with TRBD1. The CDR3 totals 15 residues. With V trimmed by 6 bases and J by 6 bases, 13 bases remained unmatched. CDR1 and CDR2 (germline): MNHEY, SMNVEV (reference sequence). For the CDR3, the DNA is TGTGCCAGCAGCTCCTTCCGGGACAGCGGGGATGGCTACACCTTC. It codes for CASSSFRDSGDGYTF.

The sample holds many counts of this clonotype. This chain links TRBV12-5 with TRBJ2-3; the D is unclear. The V gene's germline CDR1 is LGHNT and CDR2 FRNRAP. Trimming removed 6 bases at V and 0 bases at J, with 10 bases between. The CDR3 runs 14 residues. CDR3 loop: CASGSASSTDTQYF. The CDR3 region has the DNA TGTGCTAGTGGGTCAGCATCTAGCACAGATACGCAGTATTTT.

This chain connects TRBV2 to TRBJ1-5; D ambiguous. Trimming removed 8 bases at V and 0 bases at J, with 14 bases between. The CDR3 totals 15 residues. Germline lookup yields CDR1 SNHLY and CDR2 FYNNEI. CDR3 DNA sequence: TGTGCCAGCCGGGCCTCTCCCGGTAGCAATCAGCCCCAGCATTTT. Amino acids: CASRASPGSNQPQHF. The full variable domain, its missing parts supplied by reference TRBV2 and TRBJ1-5, is EPEVTQTPSHQVTQMGQEVILRCVPISNHLYFYWYRQILGQKVEFLVSFYNNEISEKSEIFDDQFSVERPDGSNFTLKIRSTKLEDSAMYFCASRASPGSNQPQHFGDGTRLSIL.

The J gene is TRBJ1-1, the V gene TRBV10-3, with 7 positions matching TRBD1. The CDR3 has 15 residues. The junction had 5 bases not matched to a gene; V was cut back by 4 bases and J by 0 bases. Germline CDR1 ENHRY, CDR2 SYGVKD. DNA of the CDR3: TGTGCCATCAGTGTAGGGACAGAGATGAACACTGAAGCTTTCTTT. Protein: CAISVGTEMNTEAFF.

This clonotype has just a few counts. The V and J genes are TRBV29-1 and TRBJ2-7; TRBD1 is a possible D gene (6 bases). This CDR3 has 14 residues. Germline V lookup: CDR1 SQVTM, CDR2 ANQGSEA. Trimming removed 7 bases from V and 3 bases from J, with 19 bases in between. CDR3 nucleotide sequence: TGCAGCGCTGGCGATCCGGGACACCGCTACGAGCAGTACTTC. It translates to CSAGDPGHRYEQYF.

The chain joins TRBV6-5 to TRBJ1-1, with TRBD1 matching over 10 bases. This CDR3 comprises 16 residues. Germline-derived CDR1 and CDR2 are MNHEY and SVGAGI. V shed 2 bases, J shed 2 bases, and the junction held 5 bases outside the gene matches. The CDR3 nucleotides read TGTGCCAGCAGTTACCGGGACAGGGGATACAACACTGAAGCTTTCTTT. Encoded protein: CASSYRDRGYNTEAFF.

This clonotype turned up a few times. One end of the junction does not line up with germline, which may come from a read error. This chain connects TRBV20-1 to TRBJ1-1; D is ambiguous. Germline lookup yields CDR1 DFQATT and CDR2 SNEGSKA (reference sequence). The CDR3 spans 13 residues. CDR3 in DNA: TGCAGTGCTAGAGGGAGGCTGAACACTGACGCTTTCTTT. This gives the protein CSARGRLNTDAFF.

CDR3 sequence reads: CSASSARGGHETQYF. Written as DNA, the CDR3 is TGCAGTGCTAGTTCCGCGCGGGGGGGCCATGAGACCCAGTACTTC. The chain combines TRBV20-1 with TRBJ2-5; TRBD2 matches 9 bases. The CDR3 is made up of 15 amino acids. Germline V gene sequence: CDR1 DFQATT, CDR2 SNEGSKA (reference sequence). V lost 3 bases to trimming and J lost 5 bases; unmatched junction nucleotides: 10.

This clonotype was seen repeatedly, ten times or more. The V call is TRBV4-2, the J call TRBJ2-1; D may be TRBD1 (7 bases). V was pared by 3 bases and J by 2 bases, with 17 bases between. Germline V CDR1 and CDR2: LGHNA, YNFKEQ. The CDR3 runs 17 residues. The CDR3 bases are TGTGCCAGCAGCCAGGGGGATCAGGGGGGCACCTACAATGAGCAGTTCTTC. Its protein is CASSQGDQGGTYNEQFF.

This clonotype came up a few times. This rearrangement joins TRBV3-1 to TRBJ2-7; D gene ambiguous. V lost 4 bases and J 4 bases, leaving 14 bases between the germline ends. The germline gives CDR1 LGHDT, CDR2 YNNKEL (reference sequence). The CDR3 has 14 amino acids. CDR3 region: CASSPHPGPYEQYF. CDR3 nucleotides: TGTGCCAGCAGCCCCCACCCCGGCCCTTACGAGCAGTACTTC.

V gene TRBV5-1 combines with J gene TRBJ2-1, with 8 positions matching TRBD1. This CDR3 is built from 14 residues. V dropped 4 bases and J dropped 9; count of bases not matched to a gene: 9. Looked up from germline, CDR1 is SGHRS and CDR2 is YFSETQ. Here the CDR3 DNA reads TGCGCCAGCAGCAGAGTGCAGGGGGCAGGTGAGCAGTTCTTC. The encoded protein is CASSRVQGAGEQFF. The full variable domain, completed using reference TRBV5-1 and TRBJ2-1, is KAGVTQTPRYLIKTRGQQVTLSCSPISGHRSVSWYQQTPGQGLQFLFEYFSETQRNKGNFPGRFSGRQFSNSRSEMNVSTLELGDSALYLCASSRVQGAGEQFFGPGTRLTVL.

In its sample, this clonotype was seen a few times. This chain uses TRBV7-2 with TRBJ2-3, with 11 bases identical to TRBD2. Trimming at V came to 4 bases and at J to 4 bases, leaving 4 bases not matched to a gene. Germline V gives CDR1 SGHTA, CDR2 FQGNSA. This CDR3 comprises 15 residues. The CDR3 nucleotides are TGTGCCAGCAGCTCTCAGACTAGCGGGGCAGATACGCAGTATTTT. This sequence encodes CASSSQTSGADTQYF. Looking up the rest from reference TRBV7-2 and TRBJ2-3 gives the full variable domain: GAGVSQSPSNKVTEKGKDVELRCDPISGHTALYWYRQSLGQGLEFLIYFQGNSAPDKSGLPSDRFSAERTGGSVSTLTIQRTQQEDSAVYLCASSSQTSGADTQYFGPGTRLTVL.

The chain joins TRBV7-2 to TRBJ1-1; no firm D call. Germline-derived CDR1 and CDR2 are SGHTA and FQGNSA. The CDR3 consists of 15 residues. Trimming cost V 0 bases and J 3 bases, with 11 bases left between them. The DNA of the CDR3 is TGTGCCAGCAGCTTAGCGCCGACTTGTGACACTGAAGCTTTCTTT. It yields the protein CASSLAPTCDTEAFF. Drawing the rest from reference TRBV7-2 and TRBJ1-1, the complete variable domain is GAGVSQSPSNKVTEKGKDVELRCDPISGHTALYWYRQSLGQGLEFLIYFQGNSAPDKSGLPSDRFSAERTGGSVSTLTIQRTQQEDSAVYLCASSLAPTCDTEAFFGQGTRLTVV.